Each of the 5 T cell receptor beta chains below was sequenced from the same sample in a study of T cell responses to AZD1222 COVID-19 vaccine (dated by TCRdb to the early 2020s). To prepare the library, the immunoSEQ multiplex PCR assay was applied. TCRdb holds this immuneACCESS table with in-frame rearrangements only. Some clones are missing; in checked studies, unresolved V genes explain under half, and the rest has no known cause. The table for this sample lists 150,000 to 190,000 clones; 75% to 95% of them were counted only once. The ten largest clones take up approximately 2% of the sample. The sample's time point label, decoded: baseline before first vaccination. This sample comprised peripheral blood, obtained on day 0 of AZD1222 vaccination. These receptors all come from an adult in good health.

Regarding this clone: This sample also contains other DNA sequences that code for the same CDR3. The gene calls are TRBV18 and TRBJ2-1; D unresolved. Germline V gene data show CDR1 as KGHSH and CDR2 as LQKENI. The CDR3 sequence is 12 residues long. Trimming took 3 bases from V and 4 from J, leaving 4 bases between them. DNA of the CDR3: TGTGCCAGCTCACCGGGATACAATGAGCAGTTCTTC. It translates to CASSPGYNEQFF.

The chain links TRBV30 to TRBJ2-1, with unresolved D. CDR3 length: 11 amino acids. The V end was cut by 3 bases, the J end by 4 bases, with 4 bases between. The germline CDR1 and CDR2 sequences are GTSNPN and SVGIG (reference sequence). The CDR3 protein is CAWREYNEQFF. CDR3 nucleotide sequence: TGTGCCTGGAGGGAGTACAATGAGCAGTTCTTC. Combining the CDR3 with reference TRBV30 and TRBJ2-1 gives the whole variable domain SQTIHQWPATLVQPVGSPLSLECTVEGTSNPNLYWYRQAAGRGLQLLFYSVGIGQISSEVPQNLSASRPQDRQFILSSKKLLLSDSGFYLCAWREYNEQFFGPGTRLTVL.

The V call is TRBV11-3, the J call TRBJ2-1; the match to TRBD2 covers 14 bases. Trimming removed 1 base from V and 1 base from J; junction bases left unmatched: 3. Germline assignment: CDR1 SGHNT and CDR2 YENEEA. This CDR3 contains 18 residues. Here the CDR3 DNA reads TGTGCCAGCAGCTTAGGACTAGCGGGAGGGAGGTCCTACAATGAGCAGTTCTTC. The encoded protein is CASSLGLAGGRSYNEQFF.

This clone was seen just once. V gene TRBV6-5 combines with J gene TRBJ1-6; no clear D. This CDR3 is built from 15 residues. V lost 6 bases and J 8 bases, leaving 17 bases between the germline ends. Germline V CDR1 and CDR2: MNHEY, SVGAGI. The CDR3 loop is CASRISREAHSPLHF. Written as DNA, the CDR3 is TGTGCCAGCAGGATTTCTCGGGAAGCCCATTCACCCCTCCACTTT.

This clone was seen only once. J is TRBJ1-5 and V is TRBV29-1, with 7 nucleotides matching TRBD1. V was clipped by 0 bases and J by 3 bases; unmatched bases: 8. Germline loops: CDR1 SQVTM, CDR2 ANQGSEA. The CDR3 spans 16 residues. CDR3 sequence (DNA): TGCAGCGTTGAAGATACGGAGGACAGGAACAATCAGCCCCAGCATTTT. This gives the protein CSVEDTEDRNNQPQHF.